This TCR beta chain was recorded in a study of T cells in Graves' hyperthyroidism and ophthalmopathy. Amplification of TCR beta CDR3 regions used RNA as the template. Researchers ran a first-round RT-PCR on the TCR CDR3 using the HTBI primer set. One entry per CDR3 protein results from TCRdb running MiXCR on the multiplex PCR reads. The data hold 600,000 to 750,000 distinct CDR3 sequences, with 15% to 20% observed a single time. Uncontrolled infection, other autoimmune disease, pregnancy and lactation each barred patients from inclusion. Isolation of PBMCs was performed on 8.5 to 10 ml fresh peripheral blood. Germline V gene lookup returns CDR1 MNHEY and CDR2 SVGEGT. The CDR3 spans 16 residues. V gave up 5 bases and J gave up 7 bases; unmatched junction bases: 10.

Sequencing input: blood. This clonotype was obtained from a man in his fifties with Graves' hyperthyroidism. V and J are TRBV6-2 or TRBV6-3 and TRBJ2-2, with 10 bases matching TRBD1. CDR3 coding DNA: TGTGCCAGCAGTGGCAGGGACAGGGGTTTGATCGGGGAGCTGTTTTTT. Its protein is CASSGRDRGLIGELFF.